The subject of this entry is one T cell receptor (beta chain). The antigen this receptor binds is unknown. Base qualities are not provided; no much larger clone lies one nucleotide away. The data stem from a study of blood T cell repertoires in COVID-19 (dated by TCRdb to between 2020 and 2021). Study-level background: Samples from collaborators originated in the United States, Italy and Spain and spanned both the acute and convalescent phases of COVID-19. The prospective study material was composed of cDNA or gDNA derived from T cells, B-cell-depleted T cells, or PBMCs. Deeply sampled blood TCRbeta repertoires from subjects exposed to, actively infected with, or recovered from COVID-19 were included in the dataset. The repertoires were released in a freely available public database meant as a resource for research on the immune response to SARS-CoV-2. The samples were drawn from the first 160 participants of the ongoing ImmuneRACE study and from more than 1,000 subjects provided by 6 global collaborators. The sample metadata nearly always contained a de-identified subject ID, COVID-19 status, age in years and sex. Where available, HLA class I and class II types were obtained from metadata supplied by the sample provider rather than from assay-based typing.

The collaborating institutions used their own protocols to collect whole blood in K2EDTA tubes. For TCRbeta analysis, collaborator samples were shipped as frozen whole blood, as isolated PBMCs, or as DNA extracted from either sample type. The paper's findings and limits, for the study overall: The amount of clinical and demographic metadata varied by source and participant and was provided uncurated.

The CDR3 measures 15 amino acids from cysteine to phenylalanine. Only the CDR3 part of the read is kept: 45 bases, read in frame from the first base. Unmatched junction bases come to 6, with V trimmed by 7 bases and J by 2 bases. The germline V gene (reference sequence) yields MNHEY for CDR1 and SMNVEV for CDR2. TCRbeta CDR3 regions were amplified from genomic DNA by means of the immunoSEQ Assay, a bias-controlled multiplex PCR. As for the original processing: Within the assay, amplification of reference gene primers was used to estimate how many nucleated cells each sample contained. To quantify the absolute abundance of each unique TCRbeta CDR3 rearrangement, sequence reads were collapsed and filtered. For each sample, productive Simpson clonality was calculated as the square root of Simpson's diversity index across productive rearrangements. TCRdb carries this immuneACCESS record with in-frame sequences only. Its versions omit some clonotypes, under half of them owing to an unresolved V gene in the studies checked, with the rest unexplained. That table supplies the V and J calls and clone size; D and trimming were determined from the DNA. The sample includes some 72,000 clones, with over 85% observed a single time. Of the sample, approximately 4.2% is held by the ten largest clones.

The receptor's source is a man between 45 and 60 years old with active COVID-19. The sequenced sample consisted of peripheral blood. The sequence joins TRBV27 to TRBJ2-1; 9 of the junction bases match TRBD1. The CDR3 region: CASTVGQGPYNEQFF. The nucleotide sequence is given as TGTGCCAGCACCGTGGGACAGGGCCCCTACAATGAGCAGTTCTTC.